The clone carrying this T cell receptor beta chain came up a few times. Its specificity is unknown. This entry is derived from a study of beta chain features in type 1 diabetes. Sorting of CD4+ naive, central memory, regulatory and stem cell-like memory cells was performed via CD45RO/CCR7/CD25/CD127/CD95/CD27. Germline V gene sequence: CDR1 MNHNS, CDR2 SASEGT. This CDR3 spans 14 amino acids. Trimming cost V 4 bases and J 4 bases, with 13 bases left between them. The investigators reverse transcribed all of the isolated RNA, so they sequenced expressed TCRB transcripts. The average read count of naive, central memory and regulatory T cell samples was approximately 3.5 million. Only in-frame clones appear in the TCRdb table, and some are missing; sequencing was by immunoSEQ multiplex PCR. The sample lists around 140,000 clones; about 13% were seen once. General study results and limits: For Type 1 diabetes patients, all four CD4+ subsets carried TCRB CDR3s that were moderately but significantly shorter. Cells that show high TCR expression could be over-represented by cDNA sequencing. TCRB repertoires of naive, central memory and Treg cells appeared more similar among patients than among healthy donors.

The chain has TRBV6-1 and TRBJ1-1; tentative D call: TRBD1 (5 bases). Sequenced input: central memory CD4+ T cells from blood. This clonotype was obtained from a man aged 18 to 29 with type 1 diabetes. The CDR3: CASSAGTGGTEAFF. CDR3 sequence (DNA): TGTGCCAGCAGTGCCGGGACGGGCGGCACTGAAGCTTTCTTT.